The TCR beta chain described here comes from a study of blood T cell repertoires in COVID-19. Looking at the study overall: Nucleic acid was either cDNA or gDNA, and it came from T cells, B-cell-depleted T cells, or PBMCs.

TCRdb's table, derived via immunoSEQ multiplex PCR, lists solely in-frame clones and lacks some. The sample yields about 260,000 clones, around 86% seen once. V lost 3 bases to trimming and J lost 5 bases; unmatched junction nucleotides: 9. The CDR3 contains 16 residues. Germline-derived CDR1 and CDR2 are SGHRS and YFSETQ. The chain has TRBV5-1 and TRBJ2-5, with 11 bases that match TRBD2. This sequence originates from a woman aged 55-70 years with COVID-19, enrolled during active disease. The sequencing input was peripheral blood. CDR3 DNA: TGCGCCAGCAGCTCGGGGACTAGCGGACTAGAGGAGACCCAGTACTTC. This gives the protein CASSSGTSGLEETQYF.